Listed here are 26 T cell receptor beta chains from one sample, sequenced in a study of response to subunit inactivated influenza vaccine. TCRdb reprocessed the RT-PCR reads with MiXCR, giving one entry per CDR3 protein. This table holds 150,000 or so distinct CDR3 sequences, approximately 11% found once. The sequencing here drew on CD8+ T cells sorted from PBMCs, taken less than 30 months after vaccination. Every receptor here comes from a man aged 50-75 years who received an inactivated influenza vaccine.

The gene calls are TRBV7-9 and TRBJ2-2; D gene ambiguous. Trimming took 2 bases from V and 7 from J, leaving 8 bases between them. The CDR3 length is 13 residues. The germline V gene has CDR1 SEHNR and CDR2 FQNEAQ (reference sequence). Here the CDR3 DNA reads TGTGCCAGCAGCTTACCGACGAACGGGGAGCTGTTTTTT. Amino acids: CASSLPTNGELFF.

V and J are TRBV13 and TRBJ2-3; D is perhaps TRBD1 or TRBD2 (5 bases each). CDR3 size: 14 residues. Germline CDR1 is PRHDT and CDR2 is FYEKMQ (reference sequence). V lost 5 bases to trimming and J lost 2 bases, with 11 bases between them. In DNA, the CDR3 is TGTGCCAGCAGCCCGGGACGGATCACAGATACGCAGTATTTT. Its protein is CASSPGRITDTQYF.

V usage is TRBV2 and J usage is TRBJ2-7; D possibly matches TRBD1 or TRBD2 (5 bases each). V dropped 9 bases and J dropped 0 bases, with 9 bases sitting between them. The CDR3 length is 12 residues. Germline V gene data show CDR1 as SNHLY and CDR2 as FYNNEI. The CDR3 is CASEGPSYEQYF. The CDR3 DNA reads TGTGCCAGTGAGGGGCCCTCCTACGAGCAGTACTTC.

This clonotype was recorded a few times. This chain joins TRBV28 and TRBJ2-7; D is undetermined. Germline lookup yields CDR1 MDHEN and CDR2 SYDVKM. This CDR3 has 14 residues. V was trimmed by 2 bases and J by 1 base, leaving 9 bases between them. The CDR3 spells CASSLTGTSYEQYF. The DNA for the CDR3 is TGTGCCAGCAGTTTAACGGGCACGTCCTACGAGCAGTACTTC.

The CDR3 DNA sequence: TGTGCCAGCAGCTTAGTGGTGATGAGGAATGAAAAACTGTTTTTT. This sequence encodes CASSLVVMRNEKLFF. V and J are TRBV7-9 and TRBJ1-4; no clear D gene. V gave up 1 base and J gave up 5 bases, with 11 bases separating them. This CDR3 region has 15 residues. The germline CDR1 and CDR2 sequences are SEHNR and FQNEAQ (reference sequence).

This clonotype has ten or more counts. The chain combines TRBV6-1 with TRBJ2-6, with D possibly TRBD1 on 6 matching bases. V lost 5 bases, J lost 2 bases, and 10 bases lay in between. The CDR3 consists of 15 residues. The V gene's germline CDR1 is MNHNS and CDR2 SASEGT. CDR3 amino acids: CASSPQGPGANVLTF. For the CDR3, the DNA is TGTGCCAGCAGTCCTCAGGGGCCTGGGGCCAACGTCCTGACTTTC.

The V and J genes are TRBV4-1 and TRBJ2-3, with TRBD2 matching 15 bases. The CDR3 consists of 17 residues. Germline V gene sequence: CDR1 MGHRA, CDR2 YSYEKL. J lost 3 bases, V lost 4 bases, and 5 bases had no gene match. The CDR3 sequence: CASSRPGTSGRTDTQYF. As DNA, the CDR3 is TGCGCCAGCAGCCGACCTGGGACTAGCGGGAGGACAGATACGCAGTATTTT.

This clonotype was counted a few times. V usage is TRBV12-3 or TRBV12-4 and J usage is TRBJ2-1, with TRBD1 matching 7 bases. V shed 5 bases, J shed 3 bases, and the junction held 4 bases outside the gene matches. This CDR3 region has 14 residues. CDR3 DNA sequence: TGTGCCAGCAGTCCACAGGGGAACTACAATGAGCAGTTCTTC. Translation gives CASSPQGNYNEQFF.

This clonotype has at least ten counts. This chain's CDR3 is CSARDVVGTSHEQYF. Here the CDR3 DNA reads TGCAGTGCTAGAGACGTCGTCGGGACCAGTCACGAGCAGTACTTC. The chain combines TRBV20-1 with TRBJ2-7; D tentatively fits TRBD1 or TRBD2 (5 bases each). V lost 0 bases to trimming and J lost 5 bases, with 17 bases between them. The CDR3 has 15 amino acids. CDR1 and CDR2 from the germline V gene are DFQATT and SNEGSKA (reference sequence).

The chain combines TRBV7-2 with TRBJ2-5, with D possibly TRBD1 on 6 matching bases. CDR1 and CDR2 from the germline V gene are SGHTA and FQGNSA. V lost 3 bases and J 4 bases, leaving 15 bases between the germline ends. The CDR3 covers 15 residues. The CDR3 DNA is TGTGCCAGCAGCTTTCCGGGACATTTGCGAGAGACCCAGTACTTC. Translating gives CASSFPGHLRETQYF.

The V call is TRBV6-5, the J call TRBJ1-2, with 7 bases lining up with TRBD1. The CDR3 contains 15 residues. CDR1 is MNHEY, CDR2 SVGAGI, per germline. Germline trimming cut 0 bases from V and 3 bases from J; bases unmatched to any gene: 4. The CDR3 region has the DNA TGTGCCAGCAGTTACTCCTACAGGGGAGACTATGGCTACACCTTC. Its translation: CASSYSYRGDYGYTF.

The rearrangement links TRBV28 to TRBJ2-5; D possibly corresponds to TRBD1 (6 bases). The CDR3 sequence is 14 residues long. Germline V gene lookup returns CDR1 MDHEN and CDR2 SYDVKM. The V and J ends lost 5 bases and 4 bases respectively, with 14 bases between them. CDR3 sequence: CASSPPRRGETQYF. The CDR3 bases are TGTGCCAGCAGTCCCCCTCGCAGGGGAGAGACCCAGTACTTC.

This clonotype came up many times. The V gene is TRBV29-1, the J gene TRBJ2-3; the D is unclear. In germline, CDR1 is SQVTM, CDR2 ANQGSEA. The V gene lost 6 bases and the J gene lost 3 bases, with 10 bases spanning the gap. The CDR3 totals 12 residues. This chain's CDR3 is CSVWTLTDTQYF. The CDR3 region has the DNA TGCAGCGTCTGGACCCTGACAGATACGCAGTATTTT.

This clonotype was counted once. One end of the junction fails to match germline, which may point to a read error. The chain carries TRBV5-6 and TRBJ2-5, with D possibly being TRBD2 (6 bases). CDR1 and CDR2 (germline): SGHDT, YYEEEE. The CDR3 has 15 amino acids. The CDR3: CTSSTGTYRQETQYF. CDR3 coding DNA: TGTACCAGCAGCACCGGGACTTACCGCCAAGAGACCCAGTACTTC.

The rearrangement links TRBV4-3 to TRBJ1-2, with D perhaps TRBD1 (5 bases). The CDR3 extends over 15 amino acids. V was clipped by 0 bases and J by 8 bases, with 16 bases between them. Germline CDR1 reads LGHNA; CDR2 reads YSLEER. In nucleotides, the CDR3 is TGCGCCAGCAGCCAAGAAAGAGGGGTACTATGGGGCTACACCTTC. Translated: CASSQERGVLWGYTF.

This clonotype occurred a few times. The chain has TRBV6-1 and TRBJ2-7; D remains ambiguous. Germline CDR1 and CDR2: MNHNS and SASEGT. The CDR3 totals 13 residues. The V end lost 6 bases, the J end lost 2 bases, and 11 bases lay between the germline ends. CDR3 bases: TGTGCCAGCAGCAGGACGGAAGCCTACGAGCAGTACTTC. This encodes CASSRTEAYEQYF.

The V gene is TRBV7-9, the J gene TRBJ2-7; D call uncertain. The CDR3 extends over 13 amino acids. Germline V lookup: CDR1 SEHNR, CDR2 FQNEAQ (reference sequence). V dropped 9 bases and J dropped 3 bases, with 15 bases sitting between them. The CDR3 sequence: CARSPGLVYEQYF. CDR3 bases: TGTGCCAGGAGCCCCGGGCTCGTCTACGAGCAGTACTTC.

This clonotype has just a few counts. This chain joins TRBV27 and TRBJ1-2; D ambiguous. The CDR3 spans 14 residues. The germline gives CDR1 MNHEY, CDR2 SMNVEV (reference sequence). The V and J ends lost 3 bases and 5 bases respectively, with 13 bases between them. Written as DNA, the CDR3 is TGTGCCAGCAGTTTTATGGGCAGTGATTATGGCTACACCTTC. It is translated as CASSFMGSDYGYTF.

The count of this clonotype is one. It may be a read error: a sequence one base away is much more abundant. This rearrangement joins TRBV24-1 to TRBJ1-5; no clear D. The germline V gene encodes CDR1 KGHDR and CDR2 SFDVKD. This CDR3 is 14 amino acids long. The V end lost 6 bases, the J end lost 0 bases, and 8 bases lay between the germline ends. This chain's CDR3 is CATSRMNSNQPQHF. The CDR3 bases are TGTGCCACCAGTAGGATGAATAGCAATCAGCCCCAGCATTTT.

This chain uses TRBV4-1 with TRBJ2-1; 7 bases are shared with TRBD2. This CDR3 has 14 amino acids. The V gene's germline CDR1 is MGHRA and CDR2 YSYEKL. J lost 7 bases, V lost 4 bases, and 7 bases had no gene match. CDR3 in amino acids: CASSLLLAENEQFF. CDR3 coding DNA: TGCGCCAGCAGCCTGTTGCTAGCGGAAAATGAGCAGTTCTTC.

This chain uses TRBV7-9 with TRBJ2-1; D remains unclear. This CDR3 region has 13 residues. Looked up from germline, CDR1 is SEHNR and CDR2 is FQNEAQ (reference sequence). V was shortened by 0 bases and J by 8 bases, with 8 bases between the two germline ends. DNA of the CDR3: TGTGCCAGCAGCTTAGCGGCGTCAGATGAGCAGTTCTTC. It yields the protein CASSLAASDEQFF.

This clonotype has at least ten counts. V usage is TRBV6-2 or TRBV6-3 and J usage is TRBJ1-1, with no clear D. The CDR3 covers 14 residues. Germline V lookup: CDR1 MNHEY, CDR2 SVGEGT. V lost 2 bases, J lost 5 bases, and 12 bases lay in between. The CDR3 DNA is TGTGCCAGCAGTTACCTGTCGGGCGGTACTGAAGCTTTCTTT. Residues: CASSYLSGGTEAFF.

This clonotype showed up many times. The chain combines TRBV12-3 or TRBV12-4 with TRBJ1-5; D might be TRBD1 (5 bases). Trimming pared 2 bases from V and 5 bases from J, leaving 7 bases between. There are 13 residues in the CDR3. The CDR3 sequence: CASSLTRDQPQHF. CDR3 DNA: TGTGCCAGCAGTTTAACCAGGGATCAGCCCCAGCATTTT.

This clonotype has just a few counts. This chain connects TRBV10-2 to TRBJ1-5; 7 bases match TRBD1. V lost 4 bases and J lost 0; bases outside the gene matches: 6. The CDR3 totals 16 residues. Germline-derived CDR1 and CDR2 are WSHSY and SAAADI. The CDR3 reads CASSAGTDNSNQPQHF. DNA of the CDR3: TGCGCCAGCAGTGCCGGGACAGATAATAGCAATCAGCCCCAGCATTTT.

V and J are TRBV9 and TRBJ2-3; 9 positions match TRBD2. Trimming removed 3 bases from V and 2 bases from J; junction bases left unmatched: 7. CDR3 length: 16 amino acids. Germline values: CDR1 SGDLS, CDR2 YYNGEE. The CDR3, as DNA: TGTGCCAGCAGCGATCGACTAGCGGAGCCCACAGATACGCAGTATTTT. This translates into CASSDRLAEPTDTQYF.

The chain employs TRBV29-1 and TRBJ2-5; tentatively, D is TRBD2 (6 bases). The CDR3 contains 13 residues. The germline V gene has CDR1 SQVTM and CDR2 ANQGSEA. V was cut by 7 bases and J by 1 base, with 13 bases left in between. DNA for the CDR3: TGCAGCGCGGGGCGGGGCAGCCAAGAGACCCAGTACTTC. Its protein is CSAGRGSQETQYF.